The 16 T cell receptor beta chains below all came from one sample that was sequenced in a study of T cells in localized non-small cell lung cancer. Profiling relied on immunoSEQ multiplex PCR, and the TCRdb table lists in-frame clones only, not all of them. The sample yields 30,000 to 35,000 clones, 88% seen once. The sequencing here drew on peripheral blood, taken before any cancer treatment. The source of these receptors is a woman aged 40 to 75 with stage I lung adenocarcinoma.

The rearrangement uses TRBV7-9 and TRBJ2-3; TRBD2 agrees at 8 bases. The V gene's germline CDR1 is SEHNR and CDR2 FQNEAQ (reference sequence). Unmatched junction bases numbered 7, after V lost 8 bases and J lost 0 bases. The CDR3 has 15 residues. This CDR3 is CASLREGLSTDTQYF. DNA for the CDR3: TGTGCCAGCCTCCGGGAGGGCCTTAGCACAGATACGCAGTATTTT.

The chain has TRBV5-5 and TRBJ1-2, with D tentatively TRBD1 (5 bases). This CDR3 region has 15 residues. Germline CDR1 SGHKS, CDR2 YYEKEE (reference sequence). V was shortened by 1 base and J by 2 bases, with 12 bases between the two germline ends. The CDR3 loop is CASSLSPGGNYGYTF. CDR3 in DNA: TGTGCCAGCAGCTTGTCACCCGGGGGAAACTATGGCTACACCTTC.

The chain is built from TRBV6-5 and TRBJ1-5, with D unclear. Germline V gives CDR1 MNHEY, CDR2 SVGAGI. Between the trimmed V and J ends, which lost 8 bases and 4 bases, there was a span of 9 bases. This CDR3 region has 12 residues. The CDR3 reads CASGQFNQPQHF. The CDR3 DNA follows: TGTGCCAGCGGCCAGTTTAATCAGCCCCAGCATTTT.

The chain combines TRBV15 with TRBJ1-4, with TRBD1 identical over 7 bases. The CDR3 is made up of 15 amino acids. Germline CDR1 and CDR2: LNHNV and YYDKDF (reference sequence). Trimming cost V 1 base and J 3 bases; bases outside gene matches: 2. The CDR3, as DNA: TGTGCCACCAGCAGAGGCAGGGGGTCTAATGAAAAACTGTTTTTT. It translates to CATSRGRGSNEKLFF.

Here the CDR3 reads CASSPTGSKLYEQYF. In DNA form, the CDR3 reads TGTGCCAGCAGCCCTACAGGGTCCAAACTCTACGAGCAGTACTTC. This rearrangement joins TRBV7-9 to TRBJ2-7; possibly TRBD1 for D (6 bases). This CDR3 has 15 amino acids. CDR1 SEHNR and CDR2 FQNEAQ come from the germline V gene (reference sequence). V was shortened by 5 bases and J by 3 bases, with 17 bases between the two germline ends. The whole variable domain, filled in from reference TRBV7-9 and TRBJ2-7, reads DTGVSQNPRHKITKRGQNVTFRCDPISEHNRLYWYRQTLGQGPEFLTYFQNEAQLEKSRLLSDRFSAERPKGSFSTLEIQRTEQGDSAMYLCASSPTGSKLYEQYFGPGTRLTVT.

This chain links TRBV9 with TRBJ2-2; 10 bases match TRBD2. V was pared by 0 bases and J by 1 base, with 3 bases of the junction left unmatched. Germline V gene lookup returns CDR1 SGDLS and CDR2 YYNGEE. The CDR3 length is 17 residues. Written as DNA, the CDR3 is TGTGCCAGCAGCGTAGCTACTAGCGGGGTGAACACCGGGGAGCTGTTTTTT. Encoded protein: CASSVATSGVNTGELFF.

The V and J genes are TRBV7-2 and TRBJ2-1, with 10 bases fitting TRBD1. Trimming removed 4 bases from V and 10 bases from J; junction bases left unmatched: 7. CDR1 is SGHTA and CDR2 is FQGNSA in the germline V gene. CDR3 length: 14 amino acids. CDR3 sequence reads: CASSSRDRGSEQFF. Written as DNA, the CDR3 is TGTGCCAGCAGCTCCCGGGACAGGGGCTCCGAGCAGTTCTTC.

The chain combines TRBV6-1 with TRBJ2-1; 11 nucleotides match TRBD1. The CDR3 length is 15 residues. CDR1 and CDR2 (germline): MNHNS, SASEGT. Germline trimming cut 6 bases from V and 8 bases from J; bases unmatched to any gene: 9. For the CDR3, the DNA is TGTGCCAGCAGGCCAGGACAGGGGGCCGCATATGAGCAGTTCTTC. It specifies CASRPGQGAAYEQFF.

The V and J genes are TRBV11-2 and TRBJ2-1; D is unclear. This CDR3 has 12 amino acids. Germline V gene data show CDR1 as SGHAT and CDR2 as FQNNGV. The V and J ends lost 2 bases and 11 bases respectively, with 10 bases between them. DNA of the CDR3: TGTGCCAGCAGCTTACGAAACCCTCAGCAGTTCTTC. Translated, it gives CASSLRNPQQFF.

The chain uses TRBV7-2 and TRBJ1-2, with D possibly matching TRBD1 (5 bases). CDR1 and CDR2 (germline): SGHTA, FQGNSA. Trimming removed 1 base from V and 1 base from J, with 7 bases in between. The CDR3 consists of 14 residues. In DNA form, the CDR3 reads TGTGCCAGCAGCTTAGTTGACAGTAACTATGGCTACACCTTC. Translated, it gives CASSLVDSNYGYTF.

V is TRBV29-1 and J is TRBJ1-1; D might be TRBD1 (5 bases). V shed 7 bases and J shed 0 bases, with 9 bases lying between them. The length of the CDR3 is 12 residues. The germline gives CDR1 SQVTM, CDR2 ANQGSEA. This chain's CDR3 is CSGLQVNTEAFF. The DNA of the CDR3 is TGCAGCGGGCTACAGGTGAACACTGAAGCTTTCTTT.

The chain carries TRBV5-6 and TRBJ1-6; 8 bases align to TRBD1. The CDR3 extends over 15 amino acids. The germline V gene has CDR1 SGHDT and CDR2 YYEEEE. Unmatched junction bases numbered 11, after V lost 2 bases and J lost 13 bases. The CDR3 DNA reads TGTGCCAGCAGCTTAGGGGACAGGACCTTTTCGCCCCTCCACTTT. Translation: CASSLGDRTFSPLHF.

V usage is TRBV10-2 and J usage is TRBJ1-3, with D unclear. V was pared by 0 bases and J by 2 bases, with 8 bases between. Germline-derived CDR1 and CDR2 are WSHSY and SAAADI. The CDR3 runs to 15 residues. In DNA, the CDR3 is TGCGCCAGCAGTGAGTCCGCGACGCCTGGAAACACCATATATTTT. It is translated as CASSESATPGNTIYF.

The V and J genes are TRBV9 and TRBJ1-1; possibly TRBD1 for D (6 bases). The CDR3 spans 15 residues. Trimming cost V 4 bases and J 1 base, with 14 bases left between them. Looked up from germline, CDR1 is SGDLS and CDR2 is YYNGEE. This chain's CDR3 is CASSPLTGWNTEAFF. DNA for the CDR3: TGTGCCAGCAGCCCCCTGACAGGATGGAACACTGAAGCTTTCTTT.

A few counts support this clone. This same CDR3 is encoded by further DNA sequences in the sample. V is TRBV6-5 and J is TRBJ1-5, with D uncertain. The germline CDR1 and CDR2 sequences are MNHEY and SVGAGI. The length of the CDR3 is 13 residues. Between the trimmed V and J ends, which lost 6 bases and 7 bases, there was a span of 13 bases. As DNA, the CDR3 is TGTGCCAGCAGCTTGAAGGGCGGCCAGCCCCAGCATTTT. This encodes CASSLKGGQPQHF.

The chain combines TRBV7-9 with TRBJ2-2; weak D call: TRBD1 (6 bases). CDR1 is SEHNR and CDR2 is FQNEAQ in the germline V gene (reference sequence). CDR3 length equals 15 residues. Trimming pared 5 bases from V and 2 bases from J, leaving 12 bases between. The CDR3: CASSNRDTNTGELFF. CDR3 nucleotide sequence: TGTGCCAGCAGCAACCGGGACACCAACACCGGGGAGCTGTTTTTT.